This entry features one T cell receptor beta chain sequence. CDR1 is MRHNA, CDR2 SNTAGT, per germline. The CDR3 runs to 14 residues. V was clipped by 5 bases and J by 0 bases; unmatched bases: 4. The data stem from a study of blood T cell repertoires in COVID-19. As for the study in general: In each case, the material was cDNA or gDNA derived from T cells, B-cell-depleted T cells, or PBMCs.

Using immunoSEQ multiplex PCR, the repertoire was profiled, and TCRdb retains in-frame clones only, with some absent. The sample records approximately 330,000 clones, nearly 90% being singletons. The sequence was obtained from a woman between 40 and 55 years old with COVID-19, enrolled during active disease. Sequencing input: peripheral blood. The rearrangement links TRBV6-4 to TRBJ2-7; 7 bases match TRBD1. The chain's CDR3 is CASSQAGGSYEQYF. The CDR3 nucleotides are TGTGCCAGCAGTCAGGCAGGGGGCTCCTACGAGCAGTACTTC.